This T cell receptor beta chain was recovered during a study of shared clonotypes between healthy human individuals. Points from the study as a whole: In the sorted subsets, rarefaction showed sequencing was incomplete despite large depth. Few donors restricted represented genetic and exposure-history diversity. About 4.5% of naive CD4 clonotypes were common to a handful of donors. How much donors shared clonotypes was expected to be affected by sequencing depth.

TCRdb keeps only in-frame clones here, not all; method: immunoSEQ multiplex PCR. The sample carries approximately 640,000 clones, about 92% recorded once. Trimming at V came to 7 bases and at J to 3 bases, leaving 11 bases not matched to a gene. Germline V lookup: CDR1 SEHNR, CDR2 FQNEAQ (reference sequence). The CDR3 is 15 residues long. As for this clone: What it binds is unknown.

Sequences were obtained from memory CD8+ T cells from PBMCs. Indicated subset: CD45RO+ cells pooled with CCR7-negative TemRA cells. The source is a man between 18 and 29 years old in good health. Some clones in this sample may be carry-over from other donors' samples. V is TRBV7-9 and J is TRBJ2-7, with 8 bases aligning to TRBD1. CDR3 sequence (DNA): TGTGCCAGCACCCGAGCCCGCGGGACAGGCTACGAGCAGTACTTC. Protein product: CASTRARGTGYEQYF. The complete variable domain, with remaining parts taken from reference TRBV7-9 and TRBJ2-7, reads DTGVSQNPRHKITKRGQNVTFRCDPISEHNRLYWYRQTLGQGPEFLTYFQNEAQLEKSRLLSDRFSAERPKGSFSTLEIQRTEQGDSAMYLCASTRARGTGYEQYFGPGTRLTVT.